What follows are 10 T cell receptor beta chains derived from one specimen sequenced in a study of technical replicates of blood from a handful of donors. Profiled with immunoSEQ multiplex PCR; TCRdb holds only in-frame clones, not every one. The sample lists 80,000 or so clones, about 94% occurring once. The sequenced sample consisted of T cells isolated from PBMCs. These receptors were collected from a human donor in good health.

This chain connects TRBV5-8 to TRBJ2-5, with 13 nucleotides matching TRBD2. The CDR3 is 14 residues long. CDR1 is SGHTS, CDR2 YDEGEE, per germline. V shed 7 bases, J shed 4 bases, and the junction held 4 bases outside the gene matches. CDR3 in amino acids: CASAGLAGAETQYF. In DNA, the CDR3 is TGTGCCAGCGCCGGACTAGCGGGAGCAGAGACCCAGTACTTC. Together with reference TRBV5-8 and TRBJ2-5, the CDR3 gives the full variable domain: EAGVTQSPTHLIKTRGQQATLRCSPISGHTSVYWYQQALGLGLQFLLWYDEGEERNRGNFPPRFSGRQFPNYSSELNVNALELEDSALYLCASAGLAGAETQYFGPGTRLLVL.

The chain is built from TRBV19 and TRBJ1-5; D is possibly TRBD1 (5 bases). Per germline, CDR1 LNHDA and CDR2 SQIVND (reference sequence). This CDR3 spans 14 amino acids. Trimming removed 10 bases from V and 1 base from J, with 14 bases in between. CDR3 DNA sequence: TGTGCCACCTATGACAGTTGGAGCAATCAGCCCCAGCATTTT. Its protein is CATYDSWSNQPQHF.

J is TRBJ2-7 and V is TRBV10-1; 7 nucleotides line up with TRBD1. CDR1 and CDR2 (germline): WNHNN, SYGVQD (reference sequence). This CDR3 is built from 17 residues. Trimming cost V 0 bases and J 0 bases; bases outside gene matches: 8. The CDR3 spells CASSESNPDRSSYEQYF. The CDR3 DNA follows: TGCGCCAGCAGTGAGTCAAATCCGGACAGGAGCTCCTACGAGCAGTACTTC.

This sequence joins TRBV29-1 and TRBJ2-5; D unclear. Germline V gene sequence: CDR1 SQVTM, CDR2 ANQGSEA. The CDR3 has 11 residues. V was pared by 5 bases and J by 2 bases, with 6 bases between. Here the CDR3 reads CSVTEQETQYF. CDR3 nucleotides: TGCAGCGTTACCGAGCAAGAGACCCAGTACTTC.

V gene TRBV7-9 combines with J gene TRBJ2-7; TRBD2 matches at 10 bases. From germline, CDR1 is SEHNR and CDR2 FQNEAQ (reference sequence). With 1 base clipped from V and 2 bases from J, the junction kept 2 bases outside the gene matches. This CDR3 has 15 residues. CDR3 loop: CASSLGTSGTYEQYF. CDR3 DNA sequence: TGTGCCAGCAGCTTAGGGACTAGCGGAACCTACGAGCAGTACTTC.

The J gene is TRBJ2-7, the V gene TRBV13; TRBD1 is a possible D gene (5 bases). Germline-derived CDR1 and CDR2 are PRHDT and FYEKMQ (reference sequence). The length of the CDR3 is 15 residues. Deletions cut 5 bases from V and 2 bases from J, with 16 bases between. The CDR3 region has the DNA TGTGCCAGCAGCCCATCTCAGGGTACGGCCTACGAGCAGTACTTC. Residues: CASSPSQGTAYEQYF. Combining the CDR3 with reference TRBV13 and TRBJ2-7 gives the whole variable domain AAGVIQSPRHLIKEKRETATLKCYPIPRHDTVYWYQQGPGQDPQFLISFYEKMQSDKGSIPDRFSAQQFSDYHSELNMSSLELGDSALYFCASSPSQGTAYEQYFGPGTRLTVT.

Here the CDR3 DNA reads TGTGCCAGCAGCGAAAGCTGGCGGACTTCCAACAATGAGCAGTTCTTC. Translated, it gives CASSESWRTSNNEQFF. The V and J genes are TRBV9 and TRBJ2-1; a possible D gene is TRBD2 (5 bases). Trimming left V 3 bases short and J 5 bases short, with 18 bases between. The CDR3 consists of 16 residues. Germline values: CDR1 SGDLS, CDR2 YYNGEE.

The chain uses TRBV4-1 and TRBJ2-1; perhaps TRBD2 as D (5 bases). Germline V CDR1 and CDR2: MGHRA, YSYEKL. This CDR3 has 12 residues. V lost 1 base and J lost 8, with 6 bases in between. CDR3 in DNA: TGCGCCAGCAGCCAAGTTAGCGATGAGCAGTTCTTC. Its protein product is CASSQVSDEQFF.

The chain couples TRBV27 to TRBJ1-1; 9 bases agree with TRBD1. This CDR3 has 14 amino acids. Germline V CDR1 and CDR2: MNHEY, SMNVEV (reference sequence). The ends lost 7 bases at V and 6 bases at J; junction bases unmatched: 9. CDR3 DNA: TGTGCCAGCATGGGGGACAGGGAACTTTCTGAAGCTTTCTTT. Translation: CASMGDRELSEAFF.

The gene calls are TRBV9 and TRBJ1-3; TRBD1 is a possible D gene (5 bases). V lost 0 bases to trimming and J lost 2 bases, with 15 bases between them. Germline V gene data show CDR1 as SGDLS and CDR2 as YYNGEE. This CDR3 is 17 amino acids long. In DNA form, the CDR3 reads TGTGCCAGCAGCGTAGGAGAGAATCCCAGGGCTGGAAACACCATATATTTT. It encodes CASSVGENPRAGNTIYF.